This section outlines one TCR beta chain sequence together with its context. The target of this receptor is not known. Per-base qualities were not stored, and no clone one base away is much larger. Library prep was done by the immunoSEQ multiplex PCR assay. Sourced from immuneACCESS, this table was stored by TCRdb with only in-frame sequences that have V and J called. A share of the clones is absent; for the studies checked, an unresolved V gene accounts for under half, and the remainder has no known explanation. Counted in this sample were about 77,000 clones; just under 75% of them appeared once. Jointly, the top ten make up roughly a tenth of the sample. Spanning cysteine to phenylalanine, the CDR3 consists of 14 amino acids. This entry keeps only the CDR3 DNA: 42 bases, framed from base 1. V is cut back by 5 bases and J by 3 bases, with 4 bases in the junction unmatched. The germline V gene provides CDR1 MNHEY and CDR2 SVGAGI.

This sample was taken from a study of radiotherapy plus CTLA-4 blockade in lung cancer (dated by TCRdb to the late 2010s). Study-level background: Objective responses were observed in 15% to 20% of enrolled patients, and disease control was achieved in around 30%.

In this study, focal radiation therapy paired with CTLA-4 blockade (ipilimumab) was tested in patients who had chemo-refractory metastatic non-small-cell lung cancer. Beyond this particular receptor, the publication reports: The strongest predictors of response were reported to be early dynamic shifts in blood T cell clones along with a rise in serum interferon-beta following radiation. TCR clones derived from tumors expanded in peripheral blood after treatment with radiotherapy and ipilimumab.

The V and J genes are TRBV6-5 and TRBJ1-5, and 7 junction bases match TRBD1. The TCR originated in a human donor with non-small cell lung cancer whose response to radiotherapy plus ipilimumab could not be evaluated. This specimen was peripheral blood, taken from a patient treated with radiotherapy plus ipilimumab. Read as DNA, the sequence is TGTGCCAGCAGTACCACAGGGGCCAATCAGCCCCAGCATTTT. Its translation is CASSTTGANQPQHF.